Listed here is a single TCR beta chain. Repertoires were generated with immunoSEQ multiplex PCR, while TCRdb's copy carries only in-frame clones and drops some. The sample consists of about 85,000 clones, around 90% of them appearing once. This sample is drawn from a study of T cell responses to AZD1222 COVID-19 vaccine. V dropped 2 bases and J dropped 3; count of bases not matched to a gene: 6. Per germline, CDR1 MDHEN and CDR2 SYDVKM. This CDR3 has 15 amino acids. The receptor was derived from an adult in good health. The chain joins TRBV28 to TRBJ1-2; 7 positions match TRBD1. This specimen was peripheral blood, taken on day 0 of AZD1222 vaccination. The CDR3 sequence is CASSLKGADYYGYTF. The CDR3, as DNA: TGTGCCAGCAGTTTAAAGGGGGCTGATTACTATGGCTACACCTTC.